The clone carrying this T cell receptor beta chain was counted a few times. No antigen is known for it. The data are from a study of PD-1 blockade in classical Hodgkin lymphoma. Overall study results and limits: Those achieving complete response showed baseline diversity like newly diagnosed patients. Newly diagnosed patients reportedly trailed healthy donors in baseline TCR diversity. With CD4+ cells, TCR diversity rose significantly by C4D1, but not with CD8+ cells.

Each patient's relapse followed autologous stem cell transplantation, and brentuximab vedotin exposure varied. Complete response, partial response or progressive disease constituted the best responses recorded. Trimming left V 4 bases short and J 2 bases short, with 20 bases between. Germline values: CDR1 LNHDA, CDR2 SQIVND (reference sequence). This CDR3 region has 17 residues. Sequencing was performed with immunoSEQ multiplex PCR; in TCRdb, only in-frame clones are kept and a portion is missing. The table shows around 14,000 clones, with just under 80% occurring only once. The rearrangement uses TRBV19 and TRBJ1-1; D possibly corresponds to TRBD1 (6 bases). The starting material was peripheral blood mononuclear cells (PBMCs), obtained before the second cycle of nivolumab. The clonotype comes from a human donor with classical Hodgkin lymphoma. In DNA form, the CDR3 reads TGTGCCAGTAGTACCCCGTCGGCAGGGGAGGGAAACACTGAAGCTTTCTTT. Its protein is CASSTPSAGEGNTEAFF.